This T cell receptor beta chain was retrieved from a study of spatial heterogeneity in lung cancer. General study points: For expanded intratumoral alpha and beta TCRs, counts tracked tumor mutation counts. Coverage was estimated at roughly 7% of tumor T cells for alpha chains and about 13% for beta chains. Ubiquitous and regional expanded TCR counts correlated with ubiquitous and regional nonsynonymous mutations, respectively.

Deletions cut 4 bases from V and 1 base from J, with 4 bases between. Germline CDR1 and CDR2: PRHDT and FYEKMQ (reference sequence). The CDR3 has 13 amino acids. Described time point: sample taken at primary tumor resection. Sequencing covered unsorted whole RNA taken from tumor, nontumor lung or frozen PBMC. This clonotype appeared a few times. Its target is not known. One entry per CDR3 protein, called by TCRdb with MiXCR from the 5' RACE reads. The repertoire consists of roughly 12,000 distinct CDR3 sequences, with over 6.5% occurring once and the leading ten covering around 3.2%. The sample was lung tumor tissue, taken at surgery. The rearrangement links TRBV13 to TRBJ2-2; D call uncertain. The TCR sequence derives from a female donor with early-stage non-small cell lung cancer. CDR3 DNA: TGTGCCAGCAGCTCAGAGAACACCGGGGAGCTGTTTTTT. Residues: CASSSENTGELFF.